These 2 T cell receptor beta chains came from one sample sequenced in a study of Ad26.COV2.S vaccination and SARS-CoV-2 variants. The treatment denotes: some 20 received Ad26.COV2.S at low or high dose, single or two shots; roughly five received placebo; per-sample allocation not given. Day 63 after the first vaccine or placebo injection was the time point for sampling. TCRdb's table, derived via immunoSEQ multiplex PCR, lists solely in-frame clones and lacks some. Seen here are 410,000 or so clones, 75% to 95% observed once, and the top ten hold approximately 12%. The input for sequencing was peripheral blood, taken in a trial of Ad26.COV2.S vaccine versus placebo. The receptors derive from a person between 18 and 60 years old who received the Ad26.COV2.S COVID-19 vaccine or a placebo.

V and J are TRBV7-9 and TRBJ2-1, with 8 nucleotides matching TRBD1. The V and J ends lost 9 bases and 1 base, in that order; junction bases with no gene match: 2. Germline V gene lookup returns CDR1 SEHNR and CDR2 FQNEAQ (reference sequence). The CDR3 is 13 residues long. This CDR3 reads CASTGGSYNEQFF. CDR3 in DNA: TGTGCCAGTACAGGGGGTTCCTACAATGAGCAGTTCTTC.

The chain employs TRBV4-1 and TRBJ2-2, with D uncertain. Germline values: CDR1 MGHRA, CDR2 YSYEKL. V lost 1 base and J lost 4, with 16 bases in between. This CDR3 is built from 17 residues. CDR3 amino acids: CASSQGIETVATGELFF. The DNA of the CDR3 is TGCGCCAGCAGCCAAGGAATAGAGACCGTTGCCACCGGGGAGCTGTTTTTT.